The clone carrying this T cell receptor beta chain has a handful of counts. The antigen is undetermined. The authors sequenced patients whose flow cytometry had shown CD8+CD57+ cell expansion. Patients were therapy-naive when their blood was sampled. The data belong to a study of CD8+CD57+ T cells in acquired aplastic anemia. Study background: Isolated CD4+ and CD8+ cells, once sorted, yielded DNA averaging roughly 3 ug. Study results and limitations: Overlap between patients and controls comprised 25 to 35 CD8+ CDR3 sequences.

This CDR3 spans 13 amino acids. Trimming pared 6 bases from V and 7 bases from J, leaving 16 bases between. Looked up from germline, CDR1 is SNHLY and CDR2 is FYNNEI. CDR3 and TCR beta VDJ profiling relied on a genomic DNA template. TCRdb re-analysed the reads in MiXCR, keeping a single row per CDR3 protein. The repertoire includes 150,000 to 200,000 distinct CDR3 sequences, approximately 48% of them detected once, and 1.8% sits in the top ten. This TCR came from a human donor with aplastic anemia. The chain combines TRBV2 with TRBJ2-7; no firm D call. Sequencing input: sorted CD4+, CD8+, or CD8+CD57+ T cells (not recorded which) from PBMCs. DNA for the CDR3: TGTGCCAGCAGCCCGGAAATATACAATGAGCAGTACTTC. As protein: CASSPEIYNEQYF.